These 28 T cell receptor beta chains share one sample of origin, sequenced in a study of TIL therapy for anti-PD-1-resistant metastatic lung cancer. Sequencing used immunoSEQ v3. Produced via immunoSEQ multiplex PCR; TCRdb's table is partial and in-frame only. The table has around 15,000 clones, 74% seen once; the top ten hold 36%. Specified time point: pre-treatment sample, taken before nivolumab and TIL therapy. The specimen comprised blood, sampled at baseline. The receptors shown here come from a person between 25 and 80 years old with non-small cell lung cancer.

The rearrangement uses TRBV4-2 and TRBJ2-3; 8 nucleotides agree with TRBD2. This CDR3 is 16 amino acids long. Germline V gene sequence: CDR1 LGHNA, CDR2 YNFKEQ. J lost 3 bases, V lost 3 bases, and 8 bases had no gene match. CDR3 DNA sequence: TGTGCCAGCAGCCACGAATCTCGACTAGCGACAGATACGCAGTATTTT. It specifies CASSHESRLATDTQYF.

This chain links TRBV19 with TRBJ2-3; possibly TRBD1 for D (6 bases). The germline V gene encodes CDR1 LNHDA and CDR2 SQIVND (reference sequence). This CDR3 is built from 17 residues. Trimming removed 5 bases from V and 4 bases from J, with 22 bases in between. CDR3 residues: CASSDQAGAGGADTQYF. DNA for the CDR3: TGTGCCAGTAGTGACCAAGCAGGGGCCGGCGGTGCAGATACGCAGTATTTT.

The chain is built from TRBV4-1 and TRBJ2-5, with 7 bases lining up with TRBD1. The CDR3 spans 14 residues. With V trimmed by 1 base and J by 5 bases, 4 bases remained unmatched. In germline, CDR1 is MGHRA, CDR2 YSYEKL. CDR3 in amino acids: CASSQGQGWETQYF. The CDR3 nucleotides are TGCGCCAGCAGCCAAGGACAGGGTTGGGAGACCCAGTACTTC.

The chain has TRBV2 and TRBJ2-7; 10 bases fit TRBD1. The germline gives CDR1 SNHLY, CDR2 FYNNEI. The CDR3 is 15 amino acids. J lost 1 base, V lost 3 bases, and 3 bases had no gene match. This chain's CDR3 is CASSERQGASYEQYF. The DNA for the CDR3 is TGTGCCAGCAGTGAGCGACAGGGGGCTTCCTACGAGCAGTACTTC.

This clone appeared a single time. V gene TRBV7-9 combines with J gene TRBJ1-2; 7 positions agree with TRBD1. J gave up 2 bases and V 5 bases, and 8 bases lay outside the gene matches. The CDR3 has 15 amino acids. Germline assignment: CDR1 SEHNR and CDR2 FQNEAQ (reference sequence). CDR3 protein: CASSQQGSLNYGYTF. The CDR3 DNA follows: TGTGCCAGCAGCCAACAGGGGAGCCTGAACTATGGCTACACCTTC.

This clone was counted once. The chain combines TRBV5-6 with TRBJ1-1, with TRBD1 matching over 8 bases. Germline V lookup: CDR1 SGHDT, CDR2 YYEEEE. The CDR3 runs to 14 residues. V gave up 4 bases and J gave up 7 bases; unmatched junction bases: 9. CDR3 in amino acids: CASSPDRVRGEAFF. CDR3 bases: TGTGCCAGCAGCCCGGACAGGGTGAGAGGTGAAGCTTTCTTT.

This clone was observed a single time. The chain is built from TRBV7-2 and TRBJ2-3; the match to TRBD2 covers 12 bases. The CDR3 extends over 16 amino acids. V dropped 5 bases and J dropped 1; count of bases not matched to a gene: 4. Per germline, CDR1 SGHTA and CDR2 FQGNSA. For the CDR3, the DNA is TGTGCCAGCAGCCCGCTAGCGGGGGGGGGCACAGATACGCAGTATTTT. Protein sequence: CASSPLAGGGTDTQYF.

The rearrangement joins TRBV4-1 to TRBJ2-1; weak D call: TRBD1 (5 bases). CDR1 and CDR2 from the germline V gene are MGHRA and YSYEKL. Trimming removed 0 bases from V and 7 bases from J, with 10 bases in between. The CDR3 has 14 amino acids. This chain's CDR3 is CASSQDKTGNEQFF. For the CDR3, the DNA is TGCGCCAGCAGCCAAGATAAAACAGGAAATGAGCAGTTCTTC.

The chain uses TRBV7-2 and TRBJ2-1, with a tentative D call TRBD2 (5 bases). The V end was cut by 3 bases, the J end by 2 bases, with 11 bases between. The germline V gene has CDR1 SGHTA and CDR2 FQGNSA. This CDR3 has 15 residues. CDR3 nucleotides: TGTGCCAGCAGCTTCGGGGTAGCCCCCTACAATGAGCAGTTCTTC. Protein: CASSFGVAPYNEQFF.

In this sample, this clone turned up a few times. The chain links TRBV10-3 to TRBJ2-1, with TRBD1 matching 7 bases. V shed 8 bases, J shed 7 bases, and the junction held 11 bases outside the gene matches. Germline V gives CDR1 ENHRY, CDR2 SYGVKD. The CDR3 runs 14 residues. The CDR3 protein is CAIFDRAWGNEQFF. CDR3 sequence (DNA): TGTGCCATCTTCGACAGGGCATGGGGTAATGAGCAGTTCTTC.

The chain employs TRBV7-9 and TRBJ2-1; no definite D call. This CDR3 comprises 14 residues. The germline CDR1 and CDR2 sequences are SEHNR and FQNEAQ (reference sequence). Trimming cost V 8 bases and J 4 bases, with 15 bases left between them. DNA of the CDR3: TGTGCCAGCTCCCCCTCGCCCGGTTACAATGAGCAGTTCTTC. Its translation is CASSPSPGYNEQFF.

This clone was detected only a few times. CDR3 sequence: CASSYTREQPQHF. CDR3 nucleotide sequence: TGTGCCAGCAGTTACACAAGGGAGCAGCCCCAGCATTTT. The gene calls are TRBV6-5 and TRBJ1-5; D is unclear. Trimming took off 2 bases at V and 7 bases at J, with 9 bases between the two ends. The CDR3 is made up of 13 amino acids. CDR1 and CDR2 (germline): MNHEY, SVGAGI.

This clone was observed a few times. This chain links TRBV7-9 with TRBJ1-4, with 7 bases that match TRBD1. Germline values: CDR1 SEHNR, CDR2 FQNEAQ (reference sequence). CDR3 length equals 15 residues. Trimming cost V 0 bases and J 8 bases; bases outside gene matches: 6. CDR3 protein: CASSLATGFGEKLFF. CDR3 coding DNA: TGTGCCAGCAGCTTAGCGACAGGGTTTGGAGAAAAACTGTTTTTT.

This clone was detected a few times. This chain joins TRBV5-1 and TRBJ1-1, with D hard to call. Germline assignment: CDR1 SGHRS and CDR2 YFSETQ. The CDR3 is 13 amino acids. V shed 0 bases and J shed 0 bases, with 3 bases lying between them. CDR3 residues: CASSLDVNTEAFF. CDR3 DNA sequence: TGCGCCAGCAGCTTGGACGTGAACACTGAAGCTTTCTTT.

The J gene is TRBJ1-1, the V gene TRBV7-9; D gene uncertain. The germline CDR1 and CDR2 sequences are SEHNR and FQNEAQ (reference sequence). The V and J ends lost 7 bases and 4 bases respectively, with 10 bases between them. This CDR3 region has 12 residues. CDR3 nucleotides: TGTGCCAGCACCTCGGGGAGCACTGAAGCTTTCTTT. The encoded protein is CASTSGSTEAFF.

The rearrangement uses TRBV2 and TRBJ1-1, with D possibly being TRBD1 (6 bases). Deletions cut 4 bases from V and 0 bases from J, with 12 bases between. Germline-derived CDR1 and CDR2 are SNHLY and FYNNEI. The CDR3 spans 15 residues. CDR3 nucleotide sequence: TGTGCCAGCAGTGCGACAGGTGATTTGAACACTGAAGCTTTCTTT. The encoded protein is CASSATGDLNTEAFF.

In regard to this clone: Other DNA sequences in the same sample also yield this CDR3. The chain uses TRBV11-2 and TRBJ2-3; perhaps TRBD1 as D (5 bases). Germline V lookup: CDR1 SGHAT, CDR2 FQNNGV. The CDR3 loop spans 13 amino acids. Trimming pared 1 base from V and 3 bases from J, leaving 5 bases between. The CDR3 DNA follows: TGTGCCAGCAGCTTAGCAGGGACAGATACGCAGTATTTT. Translating gives CASSLAGTDTQYF. Full variable domain (outside the CDR3, taken from reference TRBV11-2 and TRBJ2-3): EAGVAQSPRYKIIEKRQSVAFWCNPISGHATLYWYQQILGQGPKLLIQFQNNGVVDDSQLPKDRFSAERLKGVDSTLKIQPAKLEDSAVYLCASSLAGTDTQYFGPGTRLTVL.

The J gene is TRBJ1-1, the V gene TRBV11-3; maybe TRBD1 (6 bases). Germline assignment: CDR1 SGHNT and CDR2 YENEEA. This CDR3 is 15 amino acids long. Deletions cut 1 base from V and 5 bases from J, with 14 bases between. This chain's CDR3 is CASSLVLGGRTEAFF. CDR3 coding DNA: TGTGCCAGCAGCTTAGTGCTCGGGGGGCGGACTGAAGCTTTCTTT.

The CDR3 region is CAKITGGVDEKLFF. The DNA of the CDR3 is TGTGCCAAGATTACCGGGGGCGTCGATGAAAAACTGTTTTTT. The chain couples TRBV14 to TRBJ1-4, with D maybe TRBD1 (6 bases). The germline V gene has CDR1 SGHDN and CDR2 FVKESK. The V end was cut by 10 bases, the J end by 6 bases, with 18 bases between. This CDR3 has 14 amino acids.

This chain joins TRBV7-9 and TRBJ2-7; TRBD2 matches 7 bases. The V gene's germline CDR1 is SEHNR and CDR2 FQNEAQ (reference sequence). This CDR3 comprises 16 residues. Germline trimming cut 1 base from V and 2 bases from J; bases unmatched to any gene: 8. CDR3 sequence: CASSLVVGTITYEQYF. CDR3 coding DNA: TGTGCCAGCAGCTTAGTGGTAGGGACTATTACCTACGAGCAGTACTTC.

This clone was counted a few times. V and J are TRBV11-1 and TRBJ1-4; no clear D. This CDR3 has 14 residues. V lost 6 bases and J lost 3, with 11 bases in between. Germline V gene data show CDR1 as SGHAT and CDR2 as FQDESV (reference sequence). The CDR3 loop reads CASSTMDPNEKLFF. The CDR3, as DNA: TGTGCCAGCAGTACCATGGACCCTAATGAAAAACTGTTTTTT.

The chain is built from TRBV7-9 and TRBJ2-5; 7 bases are a match to TRBD1. This CDR3 is 13 amino acids long. The V gene end was trimmed by 8 bases and the J gene end by 4 bases; junction bases not matched to a gene: 7. The germline CDR1 and CDR2 sequences are SEHNR and FQNEAQ (reference sequence). The CDR3 region has the DNA TGTGCCAGCGGGCCGGGACAGCTAGAGACCCAGTACTTC. Translated: CASGPGQLETQYF.

J is TRBJ1-5 and V is TRBV6-4; no clear D. The length of the CDR3 is 18 residues. Trimming pared 6 bases from V and 2 bases from J, leaving 23 bases between. Looked up from germline, CDR1 is MRHNA and CDR2 is SNTAGT. The CDR3 sequence is CASRVRSGMGSGNQPQHF. The CDR3 DNA follows: TGTGCCAGCAGGGTAAGGTCAGGAATGGGAAGCGGCAATCAGCCCCAGCATTTT.

The table lists this clone with a count of one. CDR3 sequence: CASNLGSNEQFF. The CDR3 region has the DNA TGTGCCAGCAATCTGGGCTCCAATGAGCAGTTCTTC. This rearrangement joins TRBV11-2 to TRBJ2-1; D uncertain. This CDR3 has 12 amino acids. Between the trimmed V and J ends, which lost 7 bases and 6 bases, there was a span of 10 bases. Germline V gene lookup returns CDR1 SGHAT and CDR2 FQNNGV.

The V gene is TRBV7-2, the J gene TRBJ1-2; no definite D call. V was trimmed by 7 bases and J by 8 bases, leaving 14 bases between them. The CDR3 length is 12 residues. Germline V gene data show CDR1 as SGHTA and CDR2 as FQGNSA. The chain's CDR3 is CASTPVSWGYTF. CDR3 nucleotide sequence: TGTGCCAGCACCCCCGTTTCGTGGGGCTACACCTTC.

Only a few counts were recorded for this clone. The chain combines TRBV10-2 with TRBJ2-2; D not resolved. V was cut by 2 bases and J by 7 bases, with 5 bases left in between. The CDR3 spans 12 residues. Germline CDR1 and CDR2: WSHSY and SAAADI. In DNA form, the CDR3 reads TGCGCCAGCAGTGAGGCCTTCGGGGAGCTGTTTTTT. Its protein is CASSEAFGELFF.

The chain employs TRBV7-9 and TRBJ1-2; 9 bases map to TRBD1. The CDR3 totals 19 residues. Per the germline V gene, CDR1 is SEHNR and CDR2 is FQNEAQ (reference sequence). V trimming: 0 bases; J trimming: 0 bases; junction bases outside the gene matches: 11. CDR3 loop: CASSLAQRQGGLANYGYTF. CDR3 in DNA: TGTGCCAGCAGCTTAGCCCAGAGACAGGGGGGCTTGGCTAACTATGGCTACACCTTC.

This chain joins TRBV9 and TRBJ2-1; 8 bases fit TRBD2. The CDR3 is 16 amino acids. Germline CDR1 reads SGDLS; CDR2 reads YYNGEE. Trimming removed 4 bases from V and 4 bases from J; junction bases left unmatched: 10. In DNA form, the CDR3 reads TGTGCCAGCAGCCCACCTCACAGCGGGGGATACAATGAGCAGTTCTTC. It is translated as CASSPPHSGGYNEQFF.